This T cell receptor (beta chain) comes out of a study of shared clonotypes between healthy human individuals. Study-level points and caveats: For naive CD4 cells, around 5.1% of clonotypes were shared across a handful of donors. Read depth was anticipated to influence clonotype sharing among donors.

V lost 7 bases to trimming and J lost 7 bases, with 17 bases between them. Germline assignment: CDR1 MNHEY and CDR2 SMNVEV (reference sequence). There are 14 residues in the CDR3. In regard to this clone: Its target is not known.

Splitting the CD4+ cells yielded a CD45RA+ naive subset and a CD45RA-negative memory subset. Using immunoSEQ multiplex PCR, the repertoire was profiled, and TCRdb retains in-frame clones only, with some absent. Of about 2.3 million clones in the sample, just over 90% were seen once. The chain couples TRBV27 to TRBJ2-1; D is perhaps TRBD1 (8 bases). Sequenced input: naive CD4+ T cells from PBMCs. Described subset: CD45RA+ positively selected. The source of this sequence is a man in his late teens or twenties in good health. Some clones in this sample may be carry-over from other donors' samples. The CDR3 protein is CASKAGQVGNEQFF. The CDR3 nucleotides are TGTGCCAGCAAAGCGGGACAGGTCGGGAATGAGCAGTTCTTC.